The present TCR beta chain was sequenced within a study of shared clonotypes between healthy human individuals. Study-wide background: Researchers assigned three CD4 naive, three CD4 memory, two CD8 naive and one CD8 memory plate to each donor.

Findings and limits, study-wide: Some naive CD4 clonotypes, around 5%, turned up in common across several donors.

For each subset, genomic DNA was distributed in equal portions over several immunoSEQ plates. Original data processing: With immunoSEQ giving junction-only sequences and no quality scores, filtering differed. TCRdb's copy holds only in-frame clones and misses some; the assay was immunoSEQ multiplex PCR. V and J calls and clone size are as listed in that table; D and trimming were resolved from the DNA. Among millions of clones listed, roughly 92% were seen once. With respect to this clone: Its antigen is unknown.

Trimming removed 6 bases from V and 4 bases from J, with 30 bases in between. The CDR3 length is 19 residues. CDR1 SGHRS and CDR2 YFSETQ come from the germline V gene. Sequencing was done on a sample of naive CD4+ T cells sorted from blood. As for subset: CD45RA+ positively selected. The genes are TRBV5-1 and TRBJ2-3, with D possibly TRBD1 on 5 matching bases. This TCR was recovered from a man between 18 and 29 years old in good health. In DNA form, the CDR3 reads TGCGCCAGCACGGTTGGAGCAGGGAAAGGCACGCCGGCCTCAGATACGCAGTATTTT. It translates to CASTVGAGKGTPASDTQYF. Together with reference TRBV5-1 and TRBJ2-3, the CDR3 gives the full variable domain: KAGVTQTPRYLIKTRGQQVTLSCSPISGHRSVSWYQQTPGQGLQFLFEYFSETQRNKGNFPGRFSGRQFSNSRSEMNVSTLELGDSALYLCASTVGAGKGTPASDTQYFGPGTRLTVL.